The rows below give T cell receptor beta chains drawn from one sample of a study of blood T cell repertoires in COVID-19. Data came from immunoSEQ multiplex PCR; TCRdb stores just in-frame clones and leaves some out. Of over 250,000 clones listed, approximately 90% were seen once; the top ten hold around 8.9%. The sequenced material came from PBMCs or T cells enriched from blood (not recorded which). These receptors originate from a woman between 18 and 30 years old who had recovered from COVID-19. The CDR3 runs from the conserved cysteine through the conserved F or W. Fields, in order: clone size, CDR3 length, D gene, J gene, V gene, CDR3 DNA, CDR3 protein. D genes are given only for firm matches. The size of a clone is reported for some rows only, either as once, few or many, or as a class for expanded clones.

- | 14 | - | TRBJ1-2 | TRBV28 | TGTGCCACCTTCCTACAACAGAGTAGCGACGGCTACACCTTC | CATFLQQSSDGYTF
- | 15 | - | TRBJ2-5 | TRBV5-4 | TGTGCCAGCAGCCCCCTGCCCGCTAGCCAAGAGACCCAGTACTTC | CASSPLPASQETQYF
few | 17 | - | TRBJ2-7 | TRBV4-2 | TGTGCCAGCAGCCACAAGGTGCCTAGCGAGGTCTCCTACGAGCAGTACTTC | CASSHKVPSEVSYEQYF
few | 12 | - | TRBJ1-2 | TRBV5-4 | TGTGCCAGCAGCTTGGACAGAAATGGCTACACCTTC | CASSLDRNGYTF
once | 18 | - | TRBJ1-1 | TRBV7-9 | TGTGCCAGCAGCCGCAGGTCGCTGCTCCATTCCATGAACACTGAAGCTTTCTTT | CASSRRSLLHSMNTEAFF
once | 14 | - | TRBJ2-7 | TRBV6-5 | TGTGCCAGCACCGGACAGCAAAGGGACTACGAGCAGTACTTC | CASTGQQRDYEQYF
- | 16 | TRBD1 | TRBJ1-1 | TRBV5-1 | TGCGCCAGCAGCTTGACAGGGGGCCCGAGGAACACTGAAGCTTTCTTT | CASSLTGGPRNTEAFF
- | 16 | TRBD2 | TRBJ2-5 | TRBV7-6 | TGTGCCAGCAGCTTAGGACTAGCGGGGGGGCAAGAGACCCAGTACTTC | CASSLGLAGGQETQYF
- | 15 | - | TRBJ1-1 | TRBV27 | TGTGCCAGCAGTTTAATGTATTCCGGGAACACTGAAGCTTTCTTT | CASSLMYSGNTEAFF
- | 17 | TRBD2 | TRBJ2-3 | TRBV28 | TGTGCCAGCCCTCCCCCCCGACTAGCGGGAACGACAGATACGCAGTATTTT | CASPPPRLAGTTDTQYF
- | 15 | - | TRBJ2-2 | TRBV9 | TGTGCCAGCAGCGCGAAGGGACTGAACACCGGGGAGCTGTTTTTT | CASSAKGLNTGELFF
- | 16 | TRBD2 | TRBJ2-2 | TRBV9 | TGTGCCAGCAGCGTAGTTCCTGAGGGGAGGGGCGGGGAGCTGTTTTTT | CASSVVPEGRGGELFF
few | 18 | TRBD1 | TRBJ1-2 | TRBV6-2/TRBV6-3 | TGTGCCAGCAGTTACCCCCTGAGACAGGGAGAAGCCCCCTATGGCTACACCTTC | CASSYPLRQGEAPYGYTF
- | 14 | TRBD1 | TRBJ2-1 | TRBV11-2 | TGTGCCAGCAGCCGGACAGGGACCTACAATGAGCAGTTCTTC | CASSRTGTYNEQFF
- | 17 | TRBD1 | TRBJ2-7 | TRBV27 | TGTGCCAGCACCGCTTCGGTTTGGACAGGGGGCTTTCACGAGCAGTACTTC | CASTASVWTGGFHEQYF
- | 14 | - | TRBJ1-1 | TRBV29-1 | TGCAGCGTTAGTTGGGGGGGCTGGGACACTGAAGCTTTCTTT | CSVSWGGWDTEAFF
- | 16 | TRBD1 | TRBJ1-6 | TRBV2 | TGTGCCAGCAGTAGCAAGGGGACAGGGTTGAATTCACCCCTCCACTTT | CASSSKGTGLNSPLHF
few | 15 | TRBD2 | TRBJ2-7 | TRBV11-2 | TGTGCCAGCAGCTCACCGGGGGGGGACCTCTACGAGCAGTACTTC | CASSSPGGDLYEQYF
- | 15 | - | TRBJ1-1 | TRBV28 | TGTGCCAGCAGTTTATTTCGACTTTTAAACACTGAAGCTTTCTTT | CASSLFRLLNTEAFF
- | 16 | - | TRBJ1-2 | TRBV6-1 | TGTGCCAGCAGTGAAGCCATCTCGGGGGGTGGCTATGGCTACACCTTC | CASSEAISGGGYGYTF
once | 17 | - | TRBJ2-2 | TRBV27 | TGTGCCAGCCCAGAGGTTCGTGGGGCCGAGGCTACCGGGGAGCTGTTTTTT | CASPEVRGAEATGELFF
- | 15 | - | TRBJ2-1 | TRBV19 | TGTGCCAGTAGTATCTGGCTAGCGTTGCACAATGAGCAGTTCTTC | CASSIWLALHNEQFF
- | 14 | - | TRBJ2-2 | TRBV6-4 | TGTGCCAGCAGTGAACTCTATGAGACCGGGGAGCTGTTTTTT | CASSELYETGELFF
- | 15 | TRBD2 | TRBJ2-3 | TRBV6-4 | TGTGCCAGCAGTGTTTTAGCGGGAGACACAGATACGCAGTATTTT | CASSVLAGDTDTQYF
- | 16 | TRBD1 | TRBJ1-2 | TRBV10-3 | TGTGCCATCAGTGCCGGGGACAGCTTTAAAGGTTATGGCTACACCTTC | CAISAGDSFKGYGYTF
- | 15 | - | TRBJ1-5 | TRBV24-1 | TGTGCCACCAGTGAAGGGGCAGGGAGCAATCAGCCCCAGCATTTT | CATSEGAGSNQPQHF
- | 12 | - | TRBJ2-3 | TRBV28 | TGTGCCAGCAGTCCCAGGGAAGATACGCAGTATTTT | CASSPREDTQYF
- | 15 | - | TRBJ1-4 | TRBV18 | TGTGCCAGCTCACCATTTGACAGGTTCGGGGAAAAACTGTTTTTT | CASSPFDRFGEKLFF
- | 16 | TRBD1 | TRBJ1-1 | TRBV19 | TGTGCCAGTAGTCCCGCGGGACTGACAGGGGGCGCTGAAGCTTTCTTT | CASSPAGLTGGAEAFF
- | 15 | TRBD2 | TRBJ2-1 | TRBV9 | TGTGCCAGCAGCGGTATGAGCGGGGGATACAATGAGCAGTTCTTC | CASSGMSGGYNEQFF
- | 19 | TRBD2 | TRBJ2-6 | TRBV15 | TGTGCCACCAGCTTCCGGTTTGGGCGGGGGGGAGCTGGGGCCAACGTCCTGACTTTC | CATSFRFGRGGAGANVLTF
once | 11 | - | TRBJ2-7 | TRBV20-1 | TGCAGTGCCGCACAACCGTACGAGCAGTACTTC | CSAAQPYEQYF
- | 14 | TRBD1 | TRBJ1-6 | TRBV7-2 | TGTGCCAGCAGCACCCGACAGGGGGGCTCACCCCTCCACTTT | CASSTRQGGSPLHF
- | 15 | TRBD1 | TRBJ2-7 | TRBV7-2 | TGTGCCAGCAGCTCGCAGGGGGTTATCACCTACGAGCAGTACTTC | CASSSQGVITYEQYF
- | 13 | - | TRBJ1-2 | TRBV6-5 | TGTGCCAGCAGTTACGGGCAGGCGGGCGGCTACACCTTC | CASSYGQAGGYTF
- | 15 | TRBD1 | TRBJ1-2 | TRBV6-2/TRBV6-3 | TGTGCCAGCAGTTACTGGACAGGGGGCGACTATGGCTACACCTTC | CASSYWTGGDYGYTF
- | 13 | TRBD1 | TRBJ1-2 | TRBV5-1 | TGCGCCAGCGGGGACCAGGGGGCTGAAGGCTACACCTTC | CASGDQGAEGYTF
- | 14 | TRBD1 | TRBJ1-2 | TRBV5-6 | TGTGCCAGCAGGGGACAGGGCGTGGGGTATGGCTACACCTTC | CASRGQGVGYGYTF
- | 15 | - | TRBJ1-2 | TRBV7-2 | TGTGCCAGCAGCCCCCGGGACGGGGGGATCTATGGCTACACCTTC | CASSPRDGGIYGYTF
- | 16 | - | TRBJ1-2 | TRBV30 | TGTGCCTGGGGAATGGGGCCGCCAGGGGCAATGTATGGCTACACCTTC | CAWGMGPPGAMYGYTF
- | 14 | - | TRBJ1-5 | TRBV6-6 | TGTGCCACCTATTCGGGTAATAGCAATCAGCCCCAGCATTTT | CATYSGNSNQPQHF
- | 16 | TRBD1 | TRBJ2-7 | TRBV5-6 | TGTGCCAGCAGCCCTCGCGGACAGGGGGCCTCCTACGAGCAGTACTTC | CASSPRGQGASYEQYF
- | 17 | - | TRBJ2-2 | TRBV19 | TGTGCCAGTAGTATCTCAGACCGACTAACGAACACCGGGGAGCTGTTTTTT | CASSISDRLTNTGELFF
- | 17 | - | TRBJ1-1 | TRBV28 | TGTGCCAGCAGCACCGGGGGAGGGACGGGAATGAACACTGAAGCTTTCTTT | CASSTGGGTGMNTEAFF
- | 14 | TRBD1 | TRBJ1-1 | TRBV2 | TGTGCCAGCAGTCCAGGGGGGCCAGGCACTGAAGCTTTCTTT | CASSPGGPGTEAFF
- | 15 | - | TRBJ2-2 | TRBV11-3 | TGTGCCAGCAGCTTAGGCCAACATTATACCGGGGAGCTGTTTTTT | CASSLGQHYTGELFF
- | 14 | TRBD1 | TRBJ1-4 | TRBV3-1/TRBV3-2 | TGTGCCAGCAGGAAGACAGGGCCTAATGAAAAACTGTTTTTT | CASRKTGPNEKLFF
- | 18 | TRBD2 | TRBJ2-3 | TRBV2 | TGTGCCAGCAGTGAAAGGCTAGCGGAAATAGCTAGCACAGATACGCAGTATTTT | CASSERLAEIASTDTQYF
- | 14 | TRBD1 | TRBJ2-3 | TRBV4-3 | TGCGCCAGCAGCCCAAGGGACAGAGCGGATACGCAGTATTTT | CASSPRDRADTQYF
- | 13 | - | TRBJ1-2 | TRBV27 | TGTGCCAGCAGTTTTTGGCAGGGTGGTGGCTACACCTTC | CASSFWQGGGYTF
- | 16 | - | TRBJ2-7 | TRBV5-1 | TGCGCCAGCAGCTCTGACCCGGACAGAAGCTCCTACGAGCAGTACTTC | CASSSDPDRSSYEQYF
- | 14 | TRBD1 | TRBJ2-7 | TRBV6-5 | TGTGCCAGCAGTTTCGAGGACAGGGGGTACGAGCAGTACTTC | CASSFEDRGYEQYF